This record concerns one T cell receptor beta chain sequence. The data derive from a study of blood T cell repertoires in COVID-19. Measured with immunoSEQ multiplex PCR; TCRdb has only the in-frame clones, and not every one. Of approximately 210,000 clones listed, 84% were seen once; the top ten hold approximately 8%. The CDR3 contains 11 residues. Germline V lookup: CDR1 SNHLY, CDR2 FYNNEI. Deletions cut 5 bases from V and 9 bases from J, with 5 bases between. This rearrangement joins TRBV2 to TRBJ1-6; D remains ambiguous. The sequence was collected from a woman aged 45-60 years with active or convalescent COVID-19. The sample consisted of peripheral blood. The CDR3 DNA follows: TGTGCCAGCAGTTACAGTTCACCCCTCCACTTT. Protein product: CASSYSSPLHF.